This T cell receptor beta chain was retrieved from a study of T-cell memory formation after mild COVID-19 (dated by TCRdb to the early 2020s). Concerning the study at large: Most TCR sequence clusters were specific to one of the two donors. Two young, previously healthy adult volunteers made up the cohort, one male and one female. T-cell clones expanding and contracting after mild COVID-19 in a couple of donors were tracked by longitudinal TCRalpha and TCRbeta repertoire sequencing.

The listed sequencing device is Illumina NovaSeq 6000. TCRalpha and TCRbeta cDNA libraries were built by 5'RACE with constant-segment primers, adding sample barcodes and unique molecular identifiers. Trizol reagent was used to extract RNA from every sample. Amplification of the libraries took two PCR steps, and the second step added a second sample barcode plus Illumina TruSeq adapters. Sequencing of libraries was performed on an Illumina NovaSeq with 2 x 150 bp paired-end reads. The published analysis was carried out like this. The reads were demultiplexed and collapsed into UMI-guided consensus sequences using migec v1.2.7. Using mixcr v2.1.11, UMI consensuses were aligned to TRA and TRB V and J templates and then assembled into clonotypes. A clonotype was counted as expanded or contracted only if both edgeR and NoisET called the change significant, with noise models trained on biological replicates. edgeR calls used a false discovery rate-adjusted p below 0.01 and a log2 fold-change threshold of 1. As an exploratory analysis of dynamics, max-normalized trajectories of the 1000 most abundant clonotypes were examined by PCA with hierarchical clustering. The CD4 or CD8 phenotype of responding clones was assigned using the separately sequenced CD4+ and CD8+ repertoires. TCRdb itself trimmed the public reads at Q25 with fastp, ran MiXCR and retained productive beta chains. Entries that share a CDR3 protein sequence are merged under the most common genes and DNA. TCRdb, rather than the study authors, made the V and J calls. Present in this sample are nearly 350,000 distinct CDR3 sequences, approximately 12% of which were seen just once. About 21% of the sample comes from the top ten.

Ficoll-Paque density gradient centrifugation was the method used to isolate PBMCs. Paper-wide results and their limitations: SARS-CoV-2 specificity was not confirmed for the second-wave clones peaking on day 37. Some responding clones were found in pre-infection memory, which suggests that pre-existing cross-reactive memory T cells took part in the SARS-CoV-2 response. Only two mild cases were covered by the study, and larger cohorts that include severe cases with pre-infection samples were considered necessary. Contracting CD4+ clones were found mainly in CM and EM memory subsets, while CD8+ clones were enriched in EMRA. Clones contracting from day 15 to 85 had balanced CD4/CD8 phenotypes, while a second wave expanding from day 15 to 37 was biased towards CD4+.

With regard to this clonotype: Its antigen specificity is not known. No much larger clone exists at a distance of one base, and base qualities are not known.

The clonotype originates from a man aged 18-30 years who had mild COVID-19 (a few samples of this study predate the infection). The sample titles of this study are shuffled in the database, so cell type and time point are left out; the donor was told from shared clones. Sequenced material: PBMCs or a T cell subset sorted from them (not recorded which).

This receptor has the CDR3 CASSRTGSGTDTQYF. The sequenced DNA is TGTGCCAGCAGCCGGACAGGGTCAGGGACAGATACGCAGTATTTT. The rearranged segments are TRBV7-6 and TRBJ2-3, and TRBD1 matches 8 of the central bases. Counted from cysteine to phenylalanine, this CDR3 has 15 amino acids. The entry retains the CDR3 DNA only, 45 bases that are in frame from base 1. CDR1 is given as SGHVS and CDR2 as FNYEAQ, both from the germline V gene. V lost 5 bases and J lost 3 bases, and the count of bases not matched to a germline gene is 7.